This T cell receptor (beta chain) was obtained from a study of neoadjuvant nivolumab and ipilimumab in lung cancer. Study observations and caveats: Only a single major-pathologic-response sample was available for clonality analysis.

The assay was immunoSEQ multiplex PCR, and TCRdb's table has in-frame clones only and misses some. There are several thousand clones in the sample; 75% to 90% occur only once, and 6.5% to 9.5% lies in the top ten. On this clone: As yet, its antigen is unknown.

The CDR3 consists of 14 residues. Trimming shortened V by 4 bases and J by 8 bases, and 17 bases separated the two germline ends. CDR1 and CDR2 from the germline V gene are MNHEY and SVGAGI. Sequences were derived from tumor tissue, sampled after neoadjuvant nivolumab, alone or with ipilimumab, at or shortly before surgery. The chain is built from TRBV6-5 and TRBJ1-2, with D perhaps matching TRBD1 (5 bases). The clonotype was recovered from an adult with non-small cell lung cancer. CDR3 amino acids: CASSSTGPMSGYTF. CDR3 coding DNA: TGTGCCAGCAGTTCTACGGGGCCTATGTCCGGCTACACCTTC.